Listed below are T cell receptor beta chains from one sample, sequenced in a study of T cell responses to AZD1222 COVID-19 vaccine. Profiled with immunoSEQ multiplex PCR; TCRdb holds only in-frame clones, not every one. The table records around 130,000 clones, around 85% of them present only once. The sample in question was peripheral blood, obtained on day 0 of AZD1222 vaccination. These receptors all come from an adult in good health. Both conserved end residues are part of each CDR3. D genes are given only for firm matches. Clone size is stated in some rows and not others, as once, few, many or a class when expanded.

J: TRBJ2-7; size: .; V: TRBV11-2; D: .; DNA: TGTGCCAGCAGCTTAGTGGGGAGTAAAAGCGACGAGCAGTACTTC; CDR3: CASSLVGSKSDEQYF
J: TRBJ2-5; size: .; V: TRBV5-1; D: .; DNA: TGCGCCAGCAGCTCGGGAGAGGGGGCGGTTTGGGAGACCCAGTACTTC; CDR3: CASSSGEGAVWETQYF
J: TRBJ1-3; size: .; V: TRBV7-8; D: .; DNA: TGTGCCAGCAGCTTAGGGGGAGGCTCTGGAAACACCATATATTTT; CDR3: CASSLGGGSGNTIYF
J: TRBJ1-2; size: .; V: TRBV11-3; D: .; DNA: TGTGCCAGCAGCTACGCCGGCCTCAGGGGAATCAATAGAAACTATGGCTACACCTTC; CDR3: CASSYAGLRGINRNYGYTF
J: TRBJ1-1; size: .; V: TRBV5-1; D: .; DNA: TGCGCCAGCAGATCTAACAGCGCGGTCACTGAAGCTTTCTTT; CDR3: CASRSNSAVTEAFF
J: TRBJ2-1; size: .; V: TRBV7-9; D: TRBD1; DNA: TGTGCCAGCAGCTTAGACCAGGGGGTGCACAATGAGCAGTTCTTC; CDR3: CASSLDQGVHNEQFF
J: TRBJ2-7; size: .; V: TRBV12-3/TRBV12-4; D: .; DNA: TGTGCCAGCAGCGTCGTTTACGAGCAGTACTTC; CDR3: CASSVVYEQYF
J: TRBJ2-7; size: once; V: TRBV19; D: .; DNA: TGTGCCAGTTCGGCCAGGGGCTACGAGCAGTACTTC; CDR3: CASSARGYEQYF
J: TRBJ2-2; size: .; V: TRBV28; D: .; DNA: TGTGCCAGCAGTTTGGGTACCGGGGAGCTGTTTTTT; CDR3: CASSLGTGELFF
J: TRBJ1-2; size: .; V: TRBV7-9; D: .; DNA: TGTGCCAGCAGTCTCGGGACGGGTAAAGAAGGCTACACCTTC; CDR3: CASSLGTGKEGYTF
J: TRBJ1-5; size: .; V: TRBV24-1; D: TRBD1; DNA: TGTGCCACCAGTGATTCCGGGGACAGGGTCCATCAGCCCCAGCATTTT; CDR3: CATSDSGDRVHQPQHF
J: TRBJ1-1; size: .; V: TRBV24-1; D: .; DNA: TGTGCCACCCGCAGAGGTGGGGAAATGAACACTGAAGCTTTCTTT; CDR3: CATRRGGEMNTEAFF
J: TRBJ2-2; size: once; V: TRBV14; D: .; DNA: TGTGCCAGCAGCTCTTTGCAGGGGGGCATAAACACCGGGGAGCTGTTTTTT; CDR3: CASSSLQGGINTGELFF
J: TRBJ2-7; size: .; V: TRBV6-5; D: TRBD1; DNA: TGTGCCAGCAGTCTCTCCGGGACAGGCACCTACGAGCAGTACTTC; CDR3: CASSLSGTGTYEQYF
J: TRBJ2-7; size: .; V: TRBV10-1; D: TRBD1; DNA: TGCGCCAGCGACCAGGGGGCCGACGAGCAGTACTTC; CDR3: CASDQGADEQYF
J: TRBJ1-3; size: many; V: TRBV12-3/TRBV12-4; D: .; DNA: TGTGCCAGCAGAATCGGCTCTGGAAACACCATATATTTT; CDR3: CASRIGSGNTIYF
J: TRBJ1-5; size: .; V: TRBV4-2; D: .; DNA: TGTGCCAGCAGCCAAGGAGGGGCTGGCAATCAGCCCCAGCATTTT; CDR3: CASSQGGAGNQPQHF